This entry lists 26 T cell receptor beta chains sequenced from one sample in a study of CD8 T cells in Susac syndrome. Random hexamers were used to reverse transcribe an amount of about 0.45 to 1 ug RNA. TCRdb reprocessed the immunoSEQ multiplex PCR reads via MiXCR and lists one record per CDR3 protein. The data hold approximately 230,000 distinct CDR3 sequences, with around 93% observed a single time. The sample comprised CD4+ T cells from PBMCs. The receptors stem from a human donor with multiple sclerosis.

Here the CDR3 reads CASSAPGRAGEQFF. Here the CDR3 DNA reads TGTGCCAGCAGCGCCCCCGGGAGGGCGGGTGAGCAGTTCTTC. The chain has TRBV5-4 and TRBJ2-1, with 8 bases aligning to TRBD2. There are 14 residues in the CDR3. With V trimmed by 4 bases and J by 9 bases, 9 bases remained unmatched. CDR1 SGHNT and CDR2 YYREEE come from the germline V gene (reference sequence).

V is TRBV2 and J is TRBJ2-2, with 7 positions matching TRBD2. This CDR3 has 14 amino acids. V gave up 7 bases and J gave up 5 bases; unmatched junction bases: 7. Germline V gene lookup returns CDR1 SNHLY and CDR2 FYNNEI. CDR3 coding DNA: TGTGCCAGCACGGGACTACCTTGGACCGGGGAGCTGTTTTTT. Translation: CASTGLPWTGELFF.

The chain has TRBV27 and TRBJ2-5, with 8 nucleotides matching TRBD2. Germline V gives CDR1 MNHEY, CDR2 SMNVEV (reference sequence). V dropped 10 bases and J dropped 2; count of bases not matched to a gene: 12. The CDR3 spans 15 residues. This chain's CDR3 is CATRDDGRVQETQYF. CDR3 bases: TGTGCCACCAGAGACGACGGGAGGGTACAAGAGACCCAGTACTTC.

V gene TRBV20-1 combines with J gene TRBJ1-2; maybe TRBD1 (6 bases). CDR3 size: 15 residues. The germline gives CDR1 DFQATT, CDR2 SNEGSKA (reference sequence). V was trimmed by 5 bases and J by 7 bases, leaving 23 bases between them. CDR3 DNA: TGCAGTGCTCCCGGCAGGGGAGTGCTTGGAGGTGGCTACACCTTC. Its protein product is CSAPGRGVLGGGYTF.

V and J are TRBV19 and TRBJ2-2; D is unresolved. The germline gives CDR1 LNHDA, CDR2 SQIVND (reference sequence). This CDR3 has 14 residues. V was cut by 0 bases and J by 1 base, with 3 bases left in between. CDR3 amino acids: CASSIEWNTGELFF. The CDR3 DNA reads TGTGCCAGTAGTATAGAATGGAACACCGGGGAGCTGTTTTTT.

The V gene is TRBV5-1, the J gene TRBJ1-5; maybe TRBD1 (5 bases). V lost 8 bases and J lost 4, with 10 bases in between. The CDR3 loop spans 12 amino acids. CDR1 is SGHRS, CDR2 YFSETQ, per germline. The CDR3 nucleotides read TGCGCCAGAAGGGGTTCGAATCAGCCCCAGCATTTT. It encodes CARRGSNQPQHF.

This chain uses TRBV2 with TRBJ2-1; TRBD2 matches at 7 bases. The V and J ends lost 8 bases and 10 bases, in that order; junction bases with no gene match: 11. The CDR3 extends over 13 amino acids. Germline values: CDR1 SNHLY, CDR2 FYNNEI. CDR3 in DNA: TGTGCCAGCGGGCGGGAGACGGGTGCGGAGCAGTTCTTC. Its protein is CASGRETGAEQFF.

CDR3 region: CASRPRGLAKDTQYF. The CDR3 coding sequence is TGTGCCAGCAGACCCCGGGGACTAGCGAAAGATACGCAGTATTTT. The chain employs TRBV7-9 and TRBJ2-3, with 10 bases matching TRBD2. The CDR3 runs to 15 residues. CDR1 is SEHNR and CDR2 is FQNEAQ in the germline V gene (reference sequence). V was pared by 6 bases and J by 5 bases, with 8 bases of the junction left unmatched.

The chain employs TRBV12-1 and TRBJ2-7; TRBD1 was called by the table and not checked on the DNA. TRBV12-1 is noted as a pseudogene. CDR3 length: 15 amino acids. For the CDR3, the DNA is TGTGCCAGCAGCCGTTGGGGGGAAAGCTCCTACGAGCAGTACGTC. It translates to CASSRWGESSYEQYV.

The rearrangement links TRBV19 to TRBJ1-1; the D gene is possibly TRBD1 (6 bases). V shed 10 bases and J shed 3 bases, with 30 bases lying between them. The CDR3 totals 18 residues. In germline, CDR1 is LNHDA, CDR2 SQIVND (reference sequence). The CDR3, as DNA: TGTGCCACCTCCCCGGGGCTACAGCGGCCTTCAGGGGACACTGAAGCTTTCTTT. This sequence encodes CATSPGLQRPSGDTEAFF.

The rearrangement uses TRBV5-1 and TRBJ2-1; 11 positions agree with TRBD2. This CDR3 region has 17 residues. V shed 0 bases and J 0 bases; nucleotides not matched to a gene: 2. Looked up from germline, CDR1 is SGHRS and CDR2 is YFSETQ. CDR3 amino acids: CASSLGLAGNSYNEQFF. The CDR3 region has the DNA TGCGCCAGCAGCTTGGGACTAGCGGGAAACTCCTACAATGAGCAGTTCTTC.

The chain links TRBV6-1 to TRBJ2-7; D is undetermined. CDR3 size: 13 residues. Trimming stripped 7 bases from V and 7 bases from J, with 17 bases between. Germline values: CDR1 MNHNS, CDR2 SASEGT. The CDR3 nucleotides read TGTGCCAGCAATTCGGCCCTAGATGGGGAGCAGTACGTC. This codes for CASNSALDGEQYV.

This chain links TRBV15 with TRBJ2-5; no clear D gene. Germline CDR1 reads LNHNV; CDR2 reads YYDKDF (reference sequence). The CDR3 loop spans 14 amino acids. Deletions cut 5 bases from V and 4 bases from J, with 14 bases between. This CDR3 is CATSYRVRLETQYF. DNA for the CDR3: TGTGCCACCAGCTACCGGGTTCGTCTAGAGACCCAGTACTTC.

This rearrangement joins TRBV12-3 or TRBV12-4 to TRBJ1-2; 9 nucleotides agree with TRBD1. The CDR3 contains 14 residues. V shed 1 base and J 10 bases; nucleotides not matched to a gene: 7. CDR3 sequence reads: CASSLVQTGGDYTF. CDR3 nucleotide sequence: TGTGCCAGCAGTTTAGTCCAAACAGGGGGCGACTACACCTTC.

The chain carries TRBV28 and TRBJ2-3; tentative D call: TRBD1 (6 bases). CDR3 length: 14 residues. Germline V gene data show CDR1 as MDHEN and CDR2 as SYDVKM. V was pared by 3 bases and J by 9 bases, with 16 bases between. In DNA form, the CDR3 reads TGTGCCAGCAGTTTGACCCAAAACAGGGTAACGCAGTATTTT. Its protein is CASSLTQNRVTQYF.

In its sample, this clonotype was seen once. V is TRBV18 and J is TRBJ2-5; 7 nucleotides agree with TRBD1. CDR1 KGHSH and CDR2 LQKENI come from the germline V gene. Trimming at V came to 2 bases and at J to 1 base, leaving 4 bases not matched to a gene. This CDR3 is 15 amino acids long. The CDR3 sequence: CASSPRTGVQETQYF. The CDR3 DNA is TGTGCCAGCTCACCAAGGACAGGCGTCCAAGAGACCCAGTACTTC.

The chain is built from TRBV29-1 and TRBJ2-3; D not certain. CDR1 SQVTM and CDR2 ANQGSEA come from the germline V gene. V dropped 3 bases and J dropped 4 bases, with 8 bases sitting between them. The CDR3 contains 12 residues. DNA for the CDR3: TGCAGCGTTGAGTTTGGTGCAGATACGCAGTATTTT. This gives the protein CSVEFGADTQYF.

This chain joins TRBV7-9 and TRBJ1-2; D gene ambiguous. Germline CDR1 and CDR2: SEHNR and FQNEAQ (reference sequence). The V end was cut by 0 bases, the J end by 8 bases, with 10 bases between. The CDR3 is 13 amino acids. The CDR3 DNA is TGTGCCAGCAGCTTAGCCCTCGGGTCCGGCTACACCTTC. Translated, it gives CASSLALGSGYTF.

The count of this clonotype is one. V gene TRBV15 combines with J gene TRBJ2-7; either TRBD1 or TRBD2 may supply D (6 bases each). Germline loops: CDR1 LNHNV, CDR2 YYDKDF (reference sequence). V was trimmed by 0 bases and J by 5 bases, leaving 17 bases between them. This CDR3 is 16 amino acids long. The CDR3 nucleotides read TGTGCCACCAGCAGAGAGATCCCCCCCGGGGGCAACGAGCAGTACTTC. Protein: CATSREIPPGGNEQYF.

The chain has TRBV6-1 and TRBJ1-1, with a weak D call TRBD1 (6 bases). The V end was cut by 5 bases, the J end by 7 bases, with 17 bases between. The CDR3 has 14 residues. Germline lookup yields CDR1 MNHNS and CDR2 SASEGT. The CDR3 region has the DNA TGTGCCAGCAGTAAAGAATCGGGGGCGATTGAAGCTTTCTTT. It codes for CASSKESGAIEAFF.

The chain links TRBV3-1 to TRBJ2-7; TRBD1 matches at 9 bases. This CDR3 has 16 amino acids. The V gene's germline CDR1 is LGHDT and CDR2 YNNKEL (reference sequence). V gave up 2 bases and J gave up 2 bases; unmatched junction bases: 7. CDR3 sequence reads: CASSQPRTGVTYEQYF. In DNA, the CDR3 is TGTGCCAGCAGCCAACCCCGGACAGGGGTCACCTACGAGCAGTACTTC.

The sample holds one count of this clonotype. The CDR3 here is CSARERGRGDGYTF. CDR3 DNA sequence: TGCAGTGCTCGGGAGCGGGGGCGAGGGGATGGCTACACCTTC. J is TRBJ1-2 and V is TRBV20-1, with a tentative D call TRBD1 (6 bases). The CDR3 runs to 14 residues. V gave up 5 bases and J gave up 6 bases, with 19 bases separating them. Germline V gene lookup returns CDR1 DFQATT and CDR2 SNEGSKA (reference sequence).

This clonotype appeared a single time. This sequence joins TRBV14 and TRBJ2-2; no clear D. This CDR3 region has 12 residues. V lost 3 bases and J 6 bases, leaving 5 bases between the germline ends. Germline lookup yields CDR1 SGHDN and CDR2 FVKESK. The CDR3 nucleotides read TGTGCCAGCAGCCATATGGCCGGGGAGCTGTTTTTT. Encoded protein: CASSHMAGELFF. The whole variable domain, remainder taken from reference TRBV14 and TRBJ2-2, is EAGVTQFPSHSVIEKGQTVTLRCDPISGHDNLYWYRRVMGKEIKFLLHFVKESKQDESGMPNNRFLAERTGGTYSTLKVQPAELEDSGVYFCASSHMAGELFFGEGSRLTVL.

This chain uses TRBV3-1 with TRBJ2-3, with TRBD1 identical over 8 bases. Looked up from germline, CDR1 is LGHDT and CDR2 is YNNKEL (reference sequence). There are 15 residues in the CDR3. Unmatched junction bases numbered 10, after V lost 6 bases and J lost 5 bases. CDR3 nucleotide sequence: TGTGCCAGCAGTCAGAGGACAGGGTCGGTAGATACGCAGTATTTT. As protein: CASSQRTGSVDTQYF.

The chain is built from TRBV4-2 and TRBJ1-1; the match to TRBD1 covers 8 bases. This CDR3 spans 15 amino acids. The trim removed 1 base at V and 3 bases at J, leaving 4 bases unmatched. Germline loops: CDR1 LGHNA, CDR2 YNFKEQ. CDR3 sequence (DNA): TGTGCCAGCAGCCAAGTAGGACAGGGTGACACTGAAGCTTTCTTT. Translating it yields CASSQVGQGDTEAFF.

This clonotype is a singleton in its sample. The rearrangement joins TRBV2 to TRBJ1-2; D call uncertain. Germline assignment: CDR1 SNHLY and CDR2 FYNNEI. The CDR3 loop spans 16 amino acids. V shed 6 bases and J shed 7 bases, with 24 bases lying between them. The CDR3 sequence is CASRTILGRQVGGYTF. The CDR3 DNA sequence: TGTGCCAGCAGGACCATACTCGGACGGCAAGTGGGTGGCTACACCTTC.